This passage covers 15 T cell receptor beta chains from one sample sequenced in a study of blood T cells in healthy people across ages. Together with a sample-barcoded 5' primer, a J-beta primer mix was included in a second PCR lasting about 7 to 12 cycles. TCRdb re-called the 5' RACE reads through MiXCR, storing one row per CDR3 protein. The sample holds 1.8 million or so distinct CDR3 sequences, approximately 40% seen once. Material for sequencing was blood. Every receptor here comes from a human donor in good health.

V usage is TRBV9 and J usage is TRBJ1-1; D uncertain. The CDR3 contains 15 residues. Per the germline V gene, CDR1 is SGDLS and CDR2 is YYNGEE. V was shortened by 0 bases and J by 0 bases, with 9 bases between the two germline ends. The CDR3 region is CASSVEPMMNTEAFF. The CDR3 DNA follows: TGTGCCAGCAGCGTAGAGCCAATGATGAACACTGAAGCTTTCTTT.

The V call is TRBV24-1, the J call TRBJ2-1, with D perhaps being TRBD1 or TRBD2 (5 bases each). CDR1 is KGHDR, CDR2 SFDVKD, per germline. This CDR3 comprises 17 residues. V lost 3 bases and J 4 bases, leaving 18 bases between the germline ends. As DNA, the CDR3 is TGTGCCACCAGTGATACTCTACAGAGGGGTAGTTACAATGAGCAGTTCTTC. Protein: CATSDTLQRGSYNEQFF.

The chain employs TRBV2 and TRBJ2-1; TRBD2 matches 14 bases. J was trimmed by 13 bases and V by 5 bases; bases with no gene match: 10. This CDR3 comprises 15 residues. Germline assignment: CDR1 SNHLY and CDR2 FYNNEI. In DNA, the CDR3 is TGTGCCAGCAGTCCACGGACTAGCGGGGGGCCTGGTCAGTTCTTC. Residues: CASSPRTSGGPGQFF.

The rearrangement uses TRBV10-3 and TRBJ2-1; D gene ambiguous. V gave up 7 bases and J gave up 8 bases, with 12 bases separating them. Germline V gene lookup returns CDR1 ENHRY and CDR2 SYGVKD. The CDR3 totals 12 residues. In DNA form, the CDR3 reads TGTGCCATCACTCCGACTGGCGATGAGCAGTTCTTC. This gives the protein CAITPTGDEQFF.

The sample holds a few counts of this clonotype. V gene TRBV12-3 or TRBV12-4 combines with J gene TRBJ2-1; perhaps TRBD2 as D (5 bases). The CDR3 consists of 15 residues. Trimming left V 4 bases short and J 7 bases short, with 17 bases between. The CDR3 sequence is CASSSGLAAANEQFF. DNA of the CDR3: TGTGCCAGCAGTTCTGGACTCGCCGCGGCGAATGAGCAGTTCTTC.

This clonotype has a handful of counts. This sequence joins TRBV6-1 and TRBJ2-7; D is ambiguous. The ends were cut back, 2 bases at V and 4 bases at J, with 6 bases in the middle. Germline values: CDR1 MNHNS, CDR2 SASEGT. The CDR3 spans 12 residues. CDR3 DNA sequence: TGTGCCAGCAGTGAATTTCGGTACGAGCAGTACTTC. Encoded protein: CASSEFRYEQYF.

This clonotype has only a few counts. The chain couples TRBV5-6 to TRBJ1-2; TRBD1 agrees at 7 bases. This CDR3 region has 15 residues. V lost 4 bases to trimming and J lost 2 bases; unmatched junction nucleotides: 8. Per germline, CDR1 SGHDT and CDR2 YYEEEE. CDR3 nucleotides: TGTGCCAGCAGCATTAAGATGGGACAGAACTATGGCTACACCTTC. Translation: CASSIKMGQNYGYTF.

The CDR3 DNA reads TGCAGCGTGGCGGGACGGAACTATGGCTACACCTTC. It translates to CSVAGRNYGYTF. J is TRBJ1-2 and V is TRBV29-1; weak D call: TRBD1 (5 bases). Trimming took off 6 bases at V and 2 bases at J, with 10 bases between the two ends. Germline V gives CDR1 SQVTM, CDR2 ANQGSEA. This CDR3 comprises 12 residues.

The chain combines TRBV10-3 with TRBJ2-2; the D call may be TRBD1 or TRBD2 (5 bases each). The CDR3 spans 14 residues. V lost 9 bases and J lost 1, with 12 bases in between. The germline V gene has CDR1 ENHRY and CDR2 SYGVKD. DNA for the CDR3: TGTGCCATAACCGGGACGGGGAACACCGGGGAGCTGTTTTTT. This translates into CAITGTGNTGELFF.

Only a few counts were recorded for this clonotype. One junction end does not reproduce the germline sequence, and a read error may be involved. The chain links TRBV4-3 to TRBJ1-6; no clear D. The germline V gene has CDR1 LGHNA and CDR2 YSLEER. CDR3 length: 12 amino acids. CDR3 residues: CASSHGDSPLHF. CDR3 sequence (DNA): TGTGCCAGCAGCCATGGCGATTCACCCCTCCACTTT.

The genes are TRBV14 and TRBJ2-5, with D maybe TRBD2 (5 bases). The CDR3 consists of 16 residues. With 4 bases removed from V and 0 bases from J, the gap between germline ends came to 15 bases. Germline V gene lookup returns CDR1 SGHDN and CDR2 FVKESK. CDR3 sequence: CASSLRTVRYQETQYF. The CDR3, as DNA: TGTGCCAGCAGCCTAAGGACTGTCAGGTACCAAGAGACCCAGTACTTC.

The chain has TRBV7-8 and TRBJ1-4; D ambiguous. There are 15 residues in the CDR3. V gave up 1 base and J gave up 4 bases, with 10 bases separating them. Germline V CDR1 and CDR2: SGHVS, FQNEAQ. As DNA, the CDR3 is TGTGCCAGCAGCTTAGTCGGCAGAGTTAATGAAAAACTGTTTTTT. Its protein is CASSLVGRVNEKLFF.

J is TRBJ2-3 and V is TRBV7-8; 13 nucleotides line up with TRBD2. V lost 4 bases and J lost 3; bases outside the gene matches: 10. The CDR3 has 18 amino acids. The germline V gene has CDR1 SGHVS and CDR2 FQNEAQ. CDR3 protein: CASSYRTSGGARTDTQYF. The CDR3 DNA reads TGTGCCAGCAGCTACCGAACTAGCGGGGGGGCTCGGACAGATACGCAGTATTTT.

This clonotype was observed a single time. The chain carries TRBV25-1 and TRBJ1-1; D call uncertain. The CDR3 length is 13 residues. V shed 7 bases and J shed 0 bases, with 9 bases lying between them. Germline assignment: CDR1 MGHDK and CDR2 SYGVNS. This chain's CDR3 is CASNLTVNTEAFF. The CDR3 DNA sequence: TGTGCCAGCAACCTTACAGTGAACACTGAAGCTTTCTTT. The full variable domain, its missing parts supplied by reference TRBV25-1 and TRBJ1-1, is EADIYQTPRYLVIGTGKKITLECSQTMGHDKMYWYQQDPGMELHLIHYSYGVNSTEKGDLSSESTVSRIRTEHFPLTLESARPSHTSQYLCASNLTVNTEAFFGQGTRLTVV.

The chain employs TRBV7-6 and TRBJ1-4; D unclear. V was trimmed by 4 bases and J by 0 bases, leaving 9 bases between them. CDR1 is SGHVS, CDR2 FNYEAQ, per germline. This CDR3 has 15 residues. Here the CDR3 reads CASSSAPTTNEKLFF. For the CDR3, the DNA is TGTGCCAGCAGCTCTGCACCTACAACTAATGAAAAACTGTTTTTT.